A single sample gave rise to the 21 T cell receptor beta chains below, sequenced in a study of cytomegalovirus exposure and HLA in healthy donors. 13 Jbeta primers and 60 Vbeta primers were used for the PCR. Assay: immunoSEQ multiplex PCR; the TCRdb copy retains only in-frame clones and omits some. The sample includes approximately 77,000 clones, around three quarters seen only once; the top ten take 3.5% to 5.5%. The sample comprised PBMCs. Every receptor here comes from a man between 40 and 49 years old in good health and CMV-seronegative.

This rearrangement joins TRBV25-1 to TRBJ1-2; 9 bases agree with TRBD1. CDR1 is MGHDK, CDR2 SYGVNS, per germline. The CDR3 is 16 residues long. Trimming took 4 bases from V and 7 from J; bases not matched to a gene: 13. CDR3 sequence: CASSAHTGGGLAGYTF. The CDR3 DNA reads as TGTGCCAGCAGTGCACATACAGGGGGCGGCCTGGCTGGCTACACCTTC.

The chain combines TRBV18 with TRBJ2-7; 7 positions agree with TRBD1. Trimming at V came to 5 bases and at J to 3 bases, leaving 7 bases not matched to a gene. Germline-derived CDR1 and CDR2 are KGHSH and LQKENI. This CDR3 has 14 residues. CDR3 loop: CASSSETGNYEQYF. The CDR3 DNA sequence: TGTGCCAGCTCATCGGAGACAGGGAACTACGAGCAGTACTTC.

The chain joins TRBV4-2 to TRBJ2-6, with 12 nucleotides matching TRBD1. The CDR3 sequence is 19 residues long. The V gene's germline CDR1 is LGHNA and CDR2 YNFKEQ. V gave up 4 bases and J gave up 3 bases; unmatched junction bases: 10. This CDR3 is CASSLGTGTGGSGANVLTF. In DNA, the CDR3 is TGTGCCAGCAGCCTCGGTACCGGGACAGGGGGCAGTGGGGCCAACGTCCTGACTTTC.

The chain's CDR3 is CASSSGTGLGTDTQYF. CDR3 bases: TGTGCCAGCAGCTCGGGGACAGGACTGGGCACAGATACGCAGTATTTT. The V call is TRBV11-3, the J call TRBJ2-3, with 8 bases that match TRBD1. Germline CDR1 and CDR2: SGHNT and YENEEA. V gave up 4 bases and J gave up 1 base; unmatched junction bases: 7. The CDR3 contains 16 residues.

This sequence joins TRBV7-3 and TRBJ1-1; 7 bases line up with TRBD1. CDR3 length: 13 residues. Germline lookup yields CDR1 SGHTA and CDR2 FQGTGA. V lost 5 bases, J lost 10 bases, and 10 bases stayed unmatched. The CDR3, as DNA: TGTGCCAGCAGCACGAGTCAGGGGGGTGTAGCTTTCTTT. Its translation is CASSTSQGGVAFF.

The genes are TRBV19 and TRBJ1-1; a possible D gene is TRBD1 (6 bases). CDR3 size: 16 residues. Trimming stripped 7 bases from V and 0 bases from J, with 18 bases between. The germline CDR1 and CDR2 sequences are LNHDA and SQIVND (reference sequence). The CDR3 nucleotides are TGTGCCAGTAACATTGACTGGGGGGGCCTGAACACTGAAGCTTTCTTT. It yields the protein CASNIDWGGLNTEAFF.

This chain joins TRBV27 and TRBJ2-1; D is unclear. The CDR3 loop spans 11 amino acids. Germline V lookup: CDR1 MNHEY, CDR2 SMNVEV (reference sequence). The V end was cut by 3 bases, the J end by 7 bases, with 4 bases between. This CDR3 reads CASSFYNEQFF. DNA of the CDR3: TGTGCCAGCAGTTTTTATAATGAGCAGTTCTTC.

The chain employs TRBV5-6 and TRBJ2-1; D remains ambiguous. The length of the CDR3 is 12 residues. Germline CDR1 SGHDT, CDR2 YYEEEE. V lost 1 base and J lost 6, with 5 bases in between. The CDR3 DNA follows: TGTGCCAGCAGCTTGACGGGCAATGAGCAGTTCTTC. It is translated as CASSLTGNEQFF.

The chain employs TRBV7-3 and TRBJ2-1; 11 bases are shared with TRBD2. The V and J ends lost 5 bases and 9 bases, in that order; junction bases with no gene match: 9. The germline gives CDR1 SGHTA, CDR2 FQGTGA. This CDR3 is 15 amino acids long. Written as DNA, the CDR3 is TGTGCCAGCAGCCGAACTAGCGGGGGTGGGAGTGAGCAGTTCTTC. This sequence encodes CASSRTSGGGSEQFF.

The V gene is TRBV4-3, the J gene TRBJ2-7, with a tentative D call TRBD2 (6 bases). CDR3 length: 15 amino acids. Germline CDR1 and CDR2: LGHNA and YSLEER. V was trimmed by 0 bases and J by 3 bases, leaving 12 bases between them. The CDR3 DNA reads TGCGCCAGCAGCCAAGAATGGGGGGTCCACTACGAGCAGTACTTC. Amino acids: CASSQEWGVHYEQYF.

The gene calls are TRBV29-1 and TRBJ2-1; perhaps TRBD2 as D (6 bases). Trimming removed 7 bases from V and 8 bases from J, with 21 bases in between. The germline V gene encodes CDR1 SQVTM and CDR2 ANQGSEA. The CDR3 covers 14 residues. The CDR3 sequence is CSGSLLARRDEQFF. The CDR3 coding sequence is TGCAGCGGCTCTTTACTAGCACGAAGGGATGAGCAGTTCTTC.

Only one count was recorded for this clone. The V and J genes are TRBV10-3 and TRBJ2-1; perhaps TRBD2 as D (5 bases). Trimming removed 7 bases from V and 9 bases from J, with 16 bases in between. CDR1 is ENHRY and CDR2 is SYGVKD in the germline V gene. The CDR3 totals 13 residues. The CDR3 nucleotides read TGTGCCATCATGAGGGAGCGAGGGAGTGAGCAGTTCTTC. Residues: CAIMRERGSEQFF.

The chain is built from TRBV15 and TRBJ2-3, with TRBD2 matching over 10 bases. Germline values: CDR1 LNHNV, CDR2 YYDKDF (reference sequence). V was pared by 1 base and J by 1 base, with 2 bases of the junction left unmatched. The CDR3 has 16 residues. CDR3 nucleotides: TGTGCCACCAGCAGAGGACTAGCGGGCCGCACAGATACGCAGTATTTT. Its protein is CATSRGLAGRTDTQYF.

The chain recombines TRBV18 with TRBJ2-3, with TRBD1 as a possible D gene (6 bases). The CDR3 length is 15 residues. Trimming took 7 bases from V and 2 from J, leaving 16 bases between them. Germline V gives CDR1 KGHSH, CDR2 LQKENI. Here the CDR3 reads CASFPGQKTTDTQYF. The CDR3 DNA reads TGTGCCAGCTTTCCGGGACAAAAGACCACAGATACGCAGTATTTT.

In its sample, this clone was seen once. The V gene is TRBV9, the J gene TRBJ2-1; 10 bases line up with TRBD2. The CDR3 extends over 15 amino acids. Germline CDR1 and CDR2: SGDLS and YYNGEE. V lost 4 bases and J lost 6; bases outside the gene matches: 7. The CDR3 bases are TGTGCCAGCAGCCTAGGCCCTAGCGGGAGCAATGAGCAGTTCTTC. It is translated as CASSLGPSGSNEQFF.

The V and J genes are TRBV7-9 and TRBJ2-7; 8 nucleotides align to TRBD1. J lost 3 bases, V lost 4 bases, and 8 bases had no gene match. Germline assignment: CDR1 SEHNR and CDR2 FQNEAQ (reference sequence). The CDR3 is 15 residues long. The CDR3 reads CASSSAGQAHYEQYF. In DNA, the CDR3 is TGTGCCAGCAGCTCCGCGGGACAGGCGCACTACGAGCAGTACTTC.

This sequence joins TRBV6-6 and TRBJ2-7; 9 nucleotides align to TRBD2. The CDR3 covers 15 residues. Germline CDR1 reads MNHNY; CDR2 reads SVGAGI (reference sequence). The trim removed 5 bases at V and 1 base at J, leaving 6 bases unmatched. CDR3 sequence (DNA): TGTGCCAGCAGTGGTAGCGGGAGAGGGTCCTACGAGCAGTACTTC. It encodes CASSGSGRGSYEQYF.

The count of this clone is one. The J gene is TRBJ2-7, the V gene TRBV29-1; 9 positions match TRBD1. In germline, CDR1 is SQVTM, CDR2 ANQGSEA. The trim removed 6 bases at V and 2 bases at J, leaving 5 bases unmatched. CDR3 size: 13 residues. The CDR3 DNA is TGCAGCGTCGAGGGACAGGGAACCTACGAGCAGTACTTC. Its translation is CSVEGQGTYEQYF.

The rearrangement joins TRBV19 to TRBJ2-2, with TRBD2 matching 12 bases. This CDR3 comprises 19 residues. Germline V gene sequence: CDR1 LNHDA, CDR2 SQIVND (reference sequence). V dropped 0 bases and J dropped 3; count of bases not matched to a gene: 8. The CDR3 reads CASSIEVRLAGGDTGELFF. CDR3 nucleotides: TGTGCCAGTAGTATAGAAGTTAGGCTAGCGGGAGGGGACACCGGGGAGCTGTTTTTT.

This clone came up a few times. The chain recombines TRBV6-5 with TRBJ2-1; the D gene is possibly TRBD2 (6 bases). V was clipped by 2 bases and J by 10 bases, with 15 bases between them. This CDR3 contains 14 residues. Looked up from germline, CDR1 is MNHEY and CDR2 is SVGAGI. The CDR3 DNA reads as TGTGCCAGCAGTTACAGTACGGTTGGGAGGGAGCAGTTCTTC. It encodes CASSYSTVGREQFF.

The chain is built from TRBV27 and TRBJ1-1, with D perhaps matching TRBD1 (5 bases). This CDR3 has 14 amino acids. The germline gives CDR1 MNHEY, CDR2 SMNVEV (reference sequence). The V gene lost 1 base and the J gene lost 9 bases, with 15 bases spanning the gap. CDR3: CASSLYLAQGKAFF. Written as DNA, the CDR3 is TGTGCCAGCAGTTTATATTTGGCCCAGGGCAAAGCTTTCTTT.